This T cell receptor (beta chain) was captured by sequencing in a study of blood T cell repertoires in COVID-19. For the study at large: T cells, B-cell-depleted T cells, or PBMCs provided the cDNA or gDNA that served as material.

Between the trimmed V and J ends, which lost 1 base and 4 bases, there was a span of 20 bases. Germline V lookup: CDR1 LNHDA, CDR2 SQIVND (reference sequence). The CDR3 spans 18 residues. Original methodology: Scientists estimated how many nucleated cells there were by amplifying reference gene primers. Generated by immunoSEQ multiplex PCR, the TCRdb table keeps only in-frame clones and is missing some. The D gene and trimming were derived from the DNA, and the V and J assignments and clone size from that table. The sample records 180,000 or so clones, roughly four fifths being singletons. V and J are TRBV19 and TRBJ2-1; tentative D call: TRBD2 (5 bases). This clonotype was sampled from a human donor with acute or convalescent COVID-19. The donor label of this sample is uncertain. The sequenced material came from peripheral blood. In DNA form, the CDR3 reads TGTGCCAGTAGTATAGGGTCCGGCTTTGGCGGGTCGTACAATGAGCAGTTCTTC. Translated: CASSIGSGFGGSYNEQFF. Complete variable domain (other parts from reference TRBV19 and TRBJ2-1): DGGITQSPKYLFRKEGQNVTLSCEQNLNHDAMYWYRQDPGQGLRLIYYSQIVNDFQKGDIAEGYSVSREKKESFPLTVTSAQKNPTAFYLCASSIGSGFGGSYNEQFFGPGTRLTVL.